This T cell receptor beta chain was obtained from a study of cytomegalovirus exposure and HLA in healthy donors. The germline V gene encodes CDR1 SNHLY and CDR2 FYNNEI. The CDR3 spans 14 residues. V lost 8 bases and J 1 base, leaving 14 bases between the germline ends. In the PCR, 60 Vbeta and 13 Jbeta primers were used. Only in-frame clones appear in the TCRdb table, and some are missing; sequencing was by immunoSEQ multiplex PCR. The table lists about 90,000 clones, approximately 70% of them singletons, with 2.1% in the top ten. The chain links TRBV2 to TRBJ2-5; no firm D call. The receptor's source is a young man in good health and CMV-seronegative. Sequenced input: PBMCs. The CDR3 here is CASAPMVLQETQYF. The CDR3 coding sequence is TGTGCCAGCGCCCCTATGGTCCTCCAAGAGACCCAGTACTTC.